This T cell receptor beta chain came from a study of pediatric ulcerative colitis. This clone has only one observation. Repertoires were generated with immunoSEQ multiplex PCR, while TCRdb's copy carries only in-frame clones and drops some. Of about 64,000 clones listed, 70% to 85% are singletons. This TCR was recovered from a boy younger than 18 with moderate ulcerative colitis. Sequencing was performed on blood.

The CDR3 nucleotides read TGTGCCAGCAGCCGCGGGGGGCGCGAGCAGTACTTC. Protein sequence: CASSRGGREQYF. The chain employs TRBV5-4 and TRBJ2-7, with TRBD2 matching over 8 bases. The CDR3 loop spans 12 amino acids. Germline V gene sequence: CDR1 SGHNT, CDR2 YYREEE (reference sequence). Trimming removed 4 bases from V and 6 bases from J; junction bases left unmatched: 3.